The text below deals with one T cell receptor (beta chain). This entry belongs to a study of T cell changes during pregnancy in multiple sclerosis. Sequencing used immunoSEQ multiplex PCR; TCRdb keeps in-frame clones, though not all of them. The sample includes approximately 79,000 clones, 93% of them seen just once. CDR3 size: 16 residues. The germline V gene encodes CDR1 SEHNR and CDR2 FQNEAQ (reference sequence). V was cut by 5 bases and J by 1 base, with 17 bases left in between. The chain combines TRBV7-9 with TRBJ1-1; a weak D match, TRBD1 (5 bases). The TCR comes from a female donor in good health, enrolled as a control in a pregnancy study. Sequencing used peripheral blood, obtained in the second trimester of pregnancy. DNA of the CDR3: TGTGCCAGCAGCACCCCCTCGGGGGGGTCGAACACTGAAGCTTTCTTT. Residues: CASSTPSGGSNTEAFF.